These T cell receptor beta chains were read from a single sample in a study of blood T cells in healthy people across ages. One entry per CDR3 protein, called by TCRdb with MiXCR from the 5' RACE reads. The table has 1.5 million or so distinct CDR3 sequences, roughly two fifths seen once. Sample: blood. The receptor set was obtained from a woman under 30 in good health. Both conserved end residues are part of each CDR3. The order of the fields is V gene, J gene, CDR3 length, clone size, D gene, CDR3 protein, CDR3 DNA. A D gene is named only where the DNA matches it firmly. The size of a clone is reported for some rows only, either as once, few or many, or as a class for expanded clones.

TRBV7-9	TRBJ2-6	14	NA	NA	CASSGSAGANVLTF	TGCGCCAGCAGCGGTTCCGCTGGGGCCAACGTCCTGACTTTC
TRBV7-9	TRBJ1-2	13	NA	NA	CASSSSKEYGYTF	TGTGCCAGCAGCTCCTCCAAGGAGTATGGCTACACCTTC
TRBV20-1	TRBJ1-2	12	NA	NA	CSASRGAVGYTF	TGCAGTGCTAGTCGGGGGGCCGTTGGCTACACCTTC
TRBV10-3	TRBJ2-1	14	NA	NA	CAISGGQYQETQFF	TGTGCCATCAGTGGCGGGCAGTACCAAGAGACCCAGTTCTTC
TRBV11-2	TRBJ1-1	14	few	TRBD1	CASSPTGLKSEAFF	TGTGCCAGCAGCCCGACAGGGCTCAAGTCTGAAGCTTTCTTT
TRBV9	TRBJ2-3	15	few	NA	CASSVVRGLTDTQYF	TGTGCCAGCAGCGTCGTTAGGGGCCTCACAGATACGCAGTATTTT
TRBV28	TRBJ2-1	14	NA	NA	CASISGDFYNEQFF	TGTGCCAGCATCTCAGGAGACTTCTACAATGAGCAGTTCTTC
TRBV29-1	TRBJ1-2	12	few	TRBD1	CSNWDRVNGYTF	TGTAGCAACTGGGACAGAGTCAATGGCTACACCTTC
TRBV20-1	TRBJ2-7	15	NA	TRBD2	CSARDPLAGDGEQYF	TGCAGTGCTAGAGATCCACTAGCGGGAGACGGCGAGCAGTACTTC
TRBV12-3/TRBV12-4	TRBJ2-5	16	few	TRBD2	CASSSGLAAFQETQYF	TGTGCCAGCAGTTCGGGACTAGCGGCCTTCCAAGAGACCCAGTACTTC
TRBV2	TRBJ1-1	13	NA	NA	CASSVEKGTEAFF	TGTGCCAGCAGCGTAGAGAAAGGGACTGAAGCTTTCTTT
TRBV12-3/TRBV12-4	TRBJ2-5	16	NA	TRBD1	CASSLVLGQGSETQYF	TGTGCCAGCAGTTTGGTTTTGGGACAGGGCTCAGAGACCCAGTACTTC
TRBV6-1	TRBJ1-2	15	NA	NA	CASSRSVGPNYGYTF	TGTGCCAGCAGTAGGAGTGTGGGTCCTAACTATGGCTACACCTTC
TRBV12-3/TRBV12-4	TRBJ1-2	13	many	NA	CASSPDGYYGYTF	TGTGCCAGCAGTCCCGACGGGTACTATGGCTACACCTTC
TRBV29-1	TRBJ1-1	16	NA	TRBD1	CSVEVGQGSQITEAFF	TGCAGCGTTGAAGTGGGACAGGGGTCCCAAATCACTGAAGCTTTCTTT
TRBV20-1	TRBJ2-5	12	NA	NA	CSAISDRETQYF	TGCAGTGCTATAAGCGATCGGGAGACCCAGTACTTC
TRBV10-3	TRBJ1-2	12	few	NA	CAISGLKYGYTF	TGTGCCATCAGTGGGCTGAAATATGGCTACACCTTC
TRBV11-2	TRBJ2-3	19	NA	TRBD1	CASSPQPGQAFRSTETQYF	TGTGCCAGCAGCCCTCAGCCGGGACAGGCTTTCAGAAGCACAGAGACGCAGTATTTT
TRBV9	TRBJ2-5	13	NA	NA	CASSGRDEETQYF	TGTGCCAGCAGCGGCCGGGACGAAGAGACCCAGTACTTC
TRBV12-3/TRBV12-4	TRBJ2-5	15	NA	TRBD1	CASNTPTGGVETQYF	TGTGCCAGTAACACCCCAACAGGGGGCGTGGAGACCCAGTACTTC
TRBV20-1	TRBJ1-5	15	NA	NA	CSARRPGHGNQPQHF	TGCAGTGCTAGACGTCCGGGACACGGCAATCAGCCCCAGCATTTT
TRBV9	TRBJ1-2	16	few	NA	CASSVDGGGSNYGYTF	TGTGCCAGCAGCGTAGACGGCGGAGGGAGCAACTATGGCTACACCTTC
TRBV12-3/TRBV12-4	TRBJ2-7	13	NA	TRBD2	CASRGGLAGEQYF	TGTGCCAGCAGGGGGGGACTAGCAGGGGAGCAGTACTTC
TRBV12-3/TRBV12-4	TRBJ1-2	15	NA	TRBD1	CASSFRTGAGYGYTF	TGTGCCAGCAGTTTCAGGACAGGGGCGGGCTATGGCTACACCTTC
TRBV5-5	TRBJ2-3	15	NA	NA	CASSFPTRLMDTQYF	TGTGCCAGCAGCTTCCCCACCCGGCTTATGGATACGCAGTATTTT
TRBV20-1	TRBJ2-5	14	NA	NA	CSARPGLTMETQYF	TGCAGTGCTAGGCCGGGACTCACTATGGAGACCCAGTACTTC
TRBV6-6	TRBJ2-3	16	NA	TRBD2	CASSYGAGGIADTQYF	TGTGCCAGCAGTTACGGGGCGGGGGGGATTGCAGATACGCAGTATTTT
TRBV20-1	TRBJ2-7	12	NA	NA	CSARVGGVEQYF	TGCAGTGCTAGAGTAGGTGGGGTCGAGCAGTACTTC
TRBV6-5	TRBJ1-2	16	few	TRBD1	CASRRGQSGTNYGYTF	TGTGCCAGCAGAAGGGGACAGAGTGGTACTAACTATGGCTACACCTTC
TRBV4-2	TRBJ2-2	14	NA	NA	CASSQVAPTGELFF	TGTGCCAGCAGCCAAGTGGCTCCAACAGGGGAGCTGTTTTTT
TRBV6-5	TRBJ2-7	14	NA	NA	CASNPSWGPYEQYF	TGTGCCAGCAACCCCAGTTGGGGGCCATACGAGCAGTACTTC
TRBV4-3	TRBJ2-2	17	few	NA	CASSPPVRSGSTGELFF	TGCGCCAGCAGTCCCCCGGTGAGATCGGGAAGCACCGGGGAGCTGTTTTTT
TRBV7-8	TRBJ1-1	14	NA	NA	CASSLALRDMLAFF	TGTGCCAGCAGCTTAGCGCTCCGGGACATGCTCGCTTTCTTT
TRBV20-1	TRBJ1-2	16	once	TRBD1	CSARAHPWDRVYGYTF	TGCAGTGCTAGAGCCCATCCTTGGGACAGGGTGTATGGCTACACCTTC
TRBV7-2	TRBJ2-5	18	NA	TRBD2	CASSFRLAGASYQETQYF	TGTGCCAGCAGCTTCCGACTAGCGGGGGCCTCGTACCAAGAGACCCAGTACTTC
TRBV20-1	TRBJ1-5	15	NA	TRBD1	CSAWGQGVINQPQHF	TGCAGTGCTTGGGGACAGGGGGTGATCAATCAGCCCCAGCATTTT
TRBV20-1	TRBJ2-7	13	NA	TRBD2	CSIAGSPEGGQYF	TGCAGTATAGCGGGGTCACCGGAAGGAGGGCAGTACTTC
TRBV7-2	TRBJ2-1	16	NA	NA	CASSLVRDYSYNEQFF	TGTGCCAGCAGCTTAGTTAGGGATTACTCCTACAATGAGCAGTTCTTC
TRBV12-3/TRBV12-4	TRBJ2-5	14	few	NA	CASSLRSSDETQYF	TGTGCCAGCAGTTTACGCTCCTCGGATGAGACCCAGTACTTC
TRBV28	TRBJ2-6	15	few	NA	CASSFAGTGANVLTF	TGTGCCAGCAGTTTCGCGGGGACTGGGGCCAACGTCCTGACTTTC
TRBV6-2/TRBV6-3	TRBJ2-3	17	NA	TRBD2	CASSSPPGTSGTDTQYF	TGTGCCAGCAGTTCTCCCCCCGGGACTAGCGGCACAGATACGCAGTATTTT
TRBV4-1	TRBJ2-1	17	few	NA	CASSQDWQDLGYNEQFF	TGCGCCAGCAGCCAAGATTGGCAGGACCTCGGGTACAATGAGCAGTTCTTC
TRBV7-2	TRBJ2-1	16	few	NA	CASSLVGTTGYNEQFF	TGTGCCAGCAGCTTAGTAGGAACGACCGGATACAATGAGCAGTTCTTC
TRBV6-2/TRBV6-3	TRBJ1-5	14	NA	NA	CASTLRAEHQPQHF	TGTGCCAGCACTTTGCGGGCAGAACATCAGCCCCAGCATTTT
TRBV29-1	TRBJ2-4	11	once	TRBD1	CSVGVDRVLHF	TGCAGCGTTGGGGTGGACAGGGTATTGCACTTC
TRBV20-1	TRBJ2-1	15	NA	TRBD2	CSAFSGRAAYNEQFF	TGCAGTGCTTTTAGCGGGAGGGCCGCCTACAATGAGCAGTTCTTC
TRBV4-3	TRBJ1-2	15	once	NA	CASGQDQRTVYGYTF	TGCGCCAGCGGCCAAGATCAGCGGACAGTCTATGGCTACACCTTC
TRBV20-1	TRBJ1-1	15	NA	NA	CSARDRELMNTEAFF	TGCAGTGCTAGAGACAGGGAACTCATGAACACTGAAGCTTTCTTT
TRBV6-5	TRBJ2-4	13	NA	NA	CASTTPGTSTPYF	TGTGCCAGCACCACCCCCGGGACTTCAACGCCGTACTTC
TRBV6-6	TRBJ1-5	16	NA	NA	CASSYSMQSGNQPQHF	TGTGCCAGCAGTTACTCGATGCAATCCGGCAATCAGCCCCAGCATTTT
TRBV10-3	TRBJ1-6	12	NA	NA	CAISDGFSPLHF	TGTGCCATCAGTGATGGGTTTTCACCCCTCCACTTT
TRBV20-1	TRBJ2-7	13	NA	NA	CSASDTFLYEQYF	TGCAGTGCTAGTGATACGTTCCTCTACGAGCAGTACTTC
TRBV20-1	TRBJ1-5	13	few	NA	CSATADSNQPQHF	TGCAGTGCTACAGCGGATAGCAATCAGCCCCAGCATTTT
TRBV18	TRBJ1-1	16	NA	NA	CASSRNQQGLDTEAFF	TGTGCCAGCTCACGAAACCAACAGGGATTAGACACTGAAGCTTTCTTT
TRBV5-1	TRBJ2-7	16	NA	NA	CASSPQVSPNSYEQYF	TGCGCCAGCAGCCCACAAGTCAGCCCCAACTCCTACGAGCAGTACTTC